This is a list of T cell receptor beta chains from one sample in a study of cytomegalovirus exposure and HLA in healthy donors. Libraries were prepared by immunoSEQ multiplex PCR; TCRdb keeps only in-frame clonotypes and omits some of them. The repertoire consists of about 150,000 clones, with approximately 90% occurring once and the leading ten covering 0.6% to 0.8%. Sequenced material: PBMCs. The receptors shown here come from a young man in good health and CMV-seronegative. Both conserved end residues are part of each CDR3. Each record gives: V gene, clone size, J gene, D gene, CDR3 protein, CDR3 DNA. D genes are given only for firm matches. The size entry is marked missing in some rows and otherwise reads once, few, many or a size class.

>TRBV15|once|TRBJ2-5|-
CATSRDNSGQETQYF
TGTGCCACCAGCAGAGATAATAGCGGACAAGAGACCCAGTACTTC
>TRBV29-1|-|TRBJ1-4|-
CSVEVPSSPEAEKLFF
TGCAGCGTTGAAGTTCCATCCAGTCCGGAGGCTGAAAAACTGTTTTTT
>TRBV2|once|TRBJ2-7|-
CASSWTVHEQYF
TGTGCCAGCAGTTGGACAGTCCACGAGCAGTACTTC
>TRBV7-7|-|TRBJ2-3|TRBD1
CASSLAAGTGADTQYF
TGTGCCAGCAGCTTAGCGGCCGGGACAGGGGCAGATACGCAGTATTTT
>TRBV5-1|-|TRBJ2-3|-
CASSPSVSSDTQYF
TGCGCCAGCAGCCCCAGCGTGTCTTCAGATACGCAGTATTTT
>TRBV4-3|-|TRBJ2-3|TRBD2
CASSAGILAGVFSDTQYF
TGCGCCAGCAGCGCCGGGATACTAGCGGGAGTTTTCTCCGATACGCAGTATTTT
>TRBV7-9|-|TRBJ2-6|TRBD1
CASPLPGGRSGANVLTF
TGTGCCAGCCCCCTCCCAGGGGGAAGGTCGGGGGCCAACGTCCTGACTTTC
>TRBV5-1|-|TRBJ2-1|TRBD1
CASSLWTGAGLYNEQFF
TGCGCCAGCAGCTTGTGGACAGGGGCTGGCCTCTACAATGAGCAGTTCTTC
>TRBV19|-|TRBJ2-1|-
CASSIMGSNEQFF
TGTGCCAGTAGTATCATGGGGAGCAATGAGCAGTTCTTC
>TRBV6-5|-|TRBJ1-2|-
CASSYGGTSNYGYTF
TGTGCCAGCAGTTACGGGGGCACTTCTAACTATGGCTACACCTTC
>TRBV2|-|TRBJ2-2|-
CASTHNTDSFWELFF
TGTGCCAGCACACATAATACCGACAGTTTTTGGGAGCTGTTTTTT
>TRBV5-4|-|TRBJ2-3|TRBD2
CASSFQLAGATDTQYF
TGTGCCAGCAGCTTCCAACTAGCGGGAGCCACAGATACGCAGTATTTT
>TRBV7-3|once|TRBJ1-1|-
CASSLVGGSNTEAFF
TGTGCCAGCAGCTTAGTTGGGGGGTCGAACACTGAAGCTTTCTTT
>TRBV6-5|-|TRBJ2-1|-
CASSYRGRSEQFF
TGTGCCAGCAGTTACCGTGGCCGGAGTGAGCAGTTCTTC
>TRBV9|-|TRBJ2-1|-
CASSESDNEQFF
TGTGCCAGCAGCGAAAGCGACAATGAGCAGTTCTTC
>TRBV30|-|TRBJ2-4|-
CAWSASGTKNIQYF
TGTGCCTGGAGCGCCTCGGGGACCAAAAACATTCAGTACTTC
>TRBV2|-|TRBJ2-3|TRBD2
CASSEGGGWAQYF
TGTGCCAGCAGTGAAGGGGGAGGGTGGGCGCAGTATTTT
>TRBV6-1|-|TRBJ2-3|TRBD2
CASSVSSGTQYF
TGTGCCAGCAGTGTCAGTAGCGGGACGCAGTATTTT
>TRBV6-1|-|TRBJ2-3|TRBD2
CASSETLADTQYF
TGTGCCAGCAGTGAGACACTAGCGGATACGCAGTATTTT
>TRBV7-8|-|TRBJ1-1|-
CASTTRRAGEEAFF
TGTGCCAGCACCACAAGGAGGGCAGGTGAAGAAGCTTTCTTT